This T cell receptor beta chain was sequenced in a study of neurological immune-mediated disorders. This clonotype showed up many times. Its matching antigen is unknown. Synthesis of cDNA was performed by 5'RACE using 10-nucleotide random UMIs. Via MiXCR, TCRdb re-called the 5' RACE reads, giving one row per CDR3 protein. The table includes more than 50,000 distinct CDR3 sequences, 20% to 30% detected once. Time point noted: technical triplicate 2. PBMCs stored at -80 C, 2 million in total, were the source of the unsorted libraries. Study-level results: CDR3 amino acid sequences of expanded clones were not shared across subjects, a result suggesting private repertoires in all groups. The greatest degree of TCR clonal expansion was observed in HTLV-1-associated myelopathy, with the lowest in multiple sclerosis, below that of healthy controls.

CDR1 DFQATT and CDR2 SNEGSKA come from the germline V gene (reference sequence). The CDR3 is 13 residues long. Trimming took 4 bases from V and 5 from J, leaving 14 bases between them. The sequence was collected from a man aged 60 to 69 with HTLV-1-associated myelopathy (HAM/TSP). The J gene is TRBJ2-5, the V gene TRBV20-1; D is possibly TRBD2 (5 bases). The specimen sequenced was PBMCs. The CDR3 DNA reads TGCAGTGCTAAGTCCGGGAACGGTGAGACCCAGTACTTC. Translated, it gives CSAKSGNGETQYF.